This T cell receptor (beta chain) was captured in a study of blood T cell repertoires in COVID-19. Study as a whole: Researchers got acute and convalescent COVID-19 samples from the United States, Italy and Spain. From T cells, B-cell-depleted T cells, or PBMCs came the material, which was cDNA or gDNA.

In the original analysis: Estimates of nucleated cell counts were drawn from the amplification of reference gene primers. TCRdb's copy holds only in-frame clones and misses some; the assay was immunoSEQ multiplex PCR. That table gives V, J and clone size, and the DNA gave D and trimming. This table has around 260,000 clones, approximately 90% appearing once. This sequence originates from a man aged 18 to 35 with active or convalescent COVID-19. Source material: peripheral blood.

In nucleotides, the CDR3 is TGTGCCAGCAGTTACTCGATTATACAGGGGTGGCATTTT. This gives the protein CASSYSIIQGWHF. The genes are TRBV6-2 or TRBV6-3 and TRBJ1-5; 7 bases fit TRBD1. The germline CDR1 and CDR2 sequences are MNHEY and SVGEGT. The CDR3 runs to 13 residues. The junction had 8 bases not matched to a gene; V was cut back by 0 bases and J by 15 bases.